Listed below are T cell receptor beta chains from one sample, sequenced in a study of blood T cell repertoires in COVID-19. Clones were sequenced by immunoSEQ multiplex PCR, and TCRdb holds only the in-frame ones, with some missing. The table records about 220,000 clones, under 90% of them present only once. Material: PBMCs or T cells enriched from blood (not recorded which). The source is a woman in her sixties who had recovered from COVID-19. The CDR3 runs from the conserved cysteine through the conserved F or W. D genes are given only for firm matches. Clone size appears in some rows only: once, few, many, or a class for an expanded clone.

j_gene | v_gene | d_gene | len | abundance | CDR3aa | CDR3nt
TRBJ2-1 | TRBV7-2 | NA | 13 | NA | CASSLDLYNEQFF | TGTGCCAGCAGCTTAGACTTGTACAATGAGCAGTTCTTC
TRBJ2-1 | TRBV7-3 | TRBD2 | 15 | NA | CASSQVAGGKDEQFF | TGTGCCAGCAGCCAAGTAGCGGGGGGGAAAGATGAGCAGTTCTTC
TRBJ1-6 | TRBV3-1/TRBV3-2 | TRBD1 | 19 | NA | CASSQERIMGGSGGSPLHF | TGTGCCAGCAGCCAAGAGAGGATAATGGGGGGCTCAGGGGGTTCACCCCTCCACTTT
TRBJ1-6 | TRBV2 | NA | 14 | NA | CASRADSSNSPLHF | TGTGCCAGCAGGGCGGACAGTTCCAATTCACCCCTCCACTTT
TRBJ1-1 | TRBV11-3 | NA | 16 | NA | CASSAGWGQKNTEAFF | TGTGCCAGCAGCGCTGGCTGGGGACAAAAGAACACTGAAGCTTTCTTT
TRBJ1-3 | TRBV28 | NA | 19 | NA | CASSPVTVRRGEAGNTIYF | TGTGCCAGCAGTCCCGTTACTGTTCGTCGGGGGGAGGCAGGAAACACCATATATTTT
TRBJ1-2 | TRBV10-2 | NA | 13 | few | CASSDNRYYGYTF | TGCGCCAGCAGCGATAACAGATACTATGGCTACACCTTC
TRBJ1-3 | TRBV29-1 | TRBD1 | 16 | NA | CSVTGGRAGSGNTIYF | TGCAGCGTGACAGGGGGCCGAGCTGGCTCTGGAAACACCATATATTTT
TRBJ1-3 | TRBV7-6 | TRBD1 | 17 | few | CASLQNRGTDSGNTIYF | TGTGCCAGTTTGCAGAACCGTGGGACAGACTCTGGAAACACCATATATTTT
TRBJ1-1 | TRBV3-1/TRBV3-2 | NA | 13 | NA | CASSREGGAEAFF | TGTGCCAGCAGCCGGGAGGGTGGAGCTGAAGCTTTCTTT
TRBJ2-7 | TRBV5-1 | TRBD1 | 15 | NA | CASGTTGTGPYEQYF | TGCGCCAGCGGGACCACCGGGACAGGACCCTACGAGCAGTACTTC
TRBJ1-3 | TRBV11-2 | NA | 15 | NA | CASSLDPGFRNTIYF | TGTGCCAGCAGCTTAGATCCCGGGTTCCGAAACACCATATATTTT
TRBJ1-3 | TRBV7-2 | TRBD1 | 16 | many | CASSLVGTGSGNTIYF | TGTGCCAGCAGCTTAGTAGGGACAGGGTCTGGAAACACCATATATTTT
TRBJ1-2 | TRBV2 | TRBD1 | 12 | few | CASTETGVRRTF | TGTGCCAGCACCGAGACAGGGGTCAGGCGCACCTTC
TRBJ1-2 | TRBV10-3 | NA | 15 | NA | CAISEGQRGVYGYTF | TGTGCCATCAGTGAAGGACAGAGGGGAGTATATGGCTACACCTTC
TRBJ1-1 | TRBV19 | NA | 13 | NA | CASIGRANTEAFF | TGTGCCAGTATTGGCAGGGCGAACACTGAAGCTTTCTTT
TRBJ1-2 | TRBV7-3 | NA | 13 | NA | CASSPVGGGGYTF | TGTGCCAGCAGCCCAGTGGGGGGAGGTGGCTACACCTTC
TRBJ1-4 | TRBV7-9 | NA | 12 | few | CAQGRVTEKLFF | TGTGCCCAGGGAAGGGTTACTGAAAAACTGTTTTTT
TRBJ1-1 | TRBV29-1 | NA | 13 | NA | CSVVHTMNTEAFF | TGCAGCGTTGTCCACACAATGAACACTGAAGCTTTCTTT
TRBJ2-3 | TRBV5-4 | NA | 13 | NA | CASSPAGADTQYF | TGTGCCAGCAGCCCGGCAGGGGCAGATACGCAGTATTTT
TRBJ1-1 | TRBV19 | NA | 14 | NA | CASSSVNFLNEAFF | TGTGCCAGTAGCTCCGTCAACTTCTTAAATGAAGCTTTCTTT
TRBJ2-1 | TRBV3-1/TRBV3-2 | TRBD2 | 18 | NA | CASSQALKLSGEYNEQFF | TGTGCCAGCAGCCAAGCGCTAAAACTGAGCGGGGAGTACAATGAGCAGTTCTTC
TRBJ1-2 | TRBV28 | TRBD1 | 14 | once | CASRLPGQGNSYTF | TGTGCCAGCAGGTTACCGGGACAGGGGAATAGCTACACCTTC
TRBJ2-7 | TRBV5-6 | TRBD2 | 17 | NA | CASSLEISSGLAYEQYF | TGTGCCAGCAGCTTGGAAATCTCCTCGGGACTAGCCTACGAGCAGTACTTC
TRBJ2-2 | TRBV3-1/TRBV3-2 | NA | 15 | NA | CASSQDSTGSGELFF | TGTGCCAGCAGCCAAGACTCGACAGGTTCCGGGGAGCTGTTTTTT
TRBJ2-3 | TRBV7-2 | TRBD2 | 15 | NA | CASSQGGLAGTTQYF | TGTGCCAGCAGCCAGGGGGGACTAGCGGGAACTACGCAGTATTTT
TRBJ1-2 | TRBV7-9 | NA | 14 | NA | CASSLSPHRDGYTF | TGTGCCAGCAGCCTTAGTCCACACAGGGATGGCTACACCTTC
TRBJ2-5 | TRBV4-2 | NA | 13 | NA | CASSRDRQETQYF | TGTGCCAGCAGCCGAGACAGGCAAGAGACCCAGTACTTC